The sample holds a few counts of the clone carrying this T cell receptor beta chain. Its antigen is unidentified. Ophthalmopathic donors had moderate-to-severe activity, CAS ≥3 and NOSPECS ≥4, with disease that had lasted under 3 months. This entry comes from a study of Graves' ophthalmopathy and Graves' hyperthyroidism. Germline CDR1 MNHEY, CDR2 SVGEGT. CDR3 length equals 18 residues. V lost 7 bases and J lost 1, with 26 bases in between. Study-level results: The model predicted ophthalmopathy progression with roughly 70% sensitivity and approximately 72% specificity.

Amplification from RNA transcripts yielded the TCR beta CDR3 regions. RT-PCR with HTBI primers came first, then second-round multiplex PCR. TCRdb re-called the multiplex PCR reads with MiXCR, one entry per CDR3 protein. This table has 450,000 or so distinct CDR3 sequences, 13% to 15% appearing once. The chain joins TRBV6-2 or TRBV6-3 to TRBJ2-7; maybe TRBD2 (6 bases). The source of this sequence is a woman aged 25 to 45 with Graves' ophthalmopathy. The material sequenced was blood. The CDR3 protein is CASTPEGLSFWASYEQYF. The CDR3 nucleotides read TGTGCCAGCACCCCGGAGGGCCTAAGTTTTTGGGCTTCCTACGAGCAGTACTTC.